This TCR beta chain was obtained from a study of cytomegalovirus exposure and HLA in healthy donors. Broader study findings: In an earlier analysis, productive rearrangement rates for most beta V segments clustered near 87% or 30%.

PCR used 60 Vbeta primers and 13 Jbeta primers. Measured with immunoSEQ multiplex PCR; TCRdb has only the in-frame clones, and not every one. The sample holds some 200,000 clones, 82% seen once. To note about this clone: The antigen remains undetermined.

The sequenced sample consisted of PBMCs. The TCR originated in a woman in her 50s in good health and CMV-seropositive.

As DNA, the CDR3 is TGTGCCAGCAGTCCCTTCGGGACTCTCTACGAGCAGTACTTC. Its protein product is CASSPFGTLYEQYF. V gene TRBV6-1 combines with J gene TRBJ2-7; TRBD2 might be the D (6 bases). The length of the CDR3 is 14 residues. Trimming removed 5 bases at V and 3 bases at J, with 14 bases between. Per the germline V gene, CDR1 is MNHNS and CDR2 is SASEGT.